This is a list of T cell receptor beta chains from one sample in a study of blood T cell repertoires in COVID-19. Clones were sequenced by immunoSEQ multiplex PCR, and TCRdb holds only the in-frame ones, with some missing. This table has around 200,000 clones, around 87% appearing once. The sample comprised peripheral blood. Receptor source: a woman aged 18-30 years who had recovered from COVID-19. Both conserved end residues are part of each CDR3. A D gene is named only where the DNA matches it firmly. Clone size is stated in some rows and not others, as once, few, many or a class when expanded.

clone size	J gene	D gene	V gene	CDR3 protein	CDR3 DNA
NA	TRBJ1-2	TRBD1	TRBV12-3/TRBV12-4	CASSSGGRGYTF	TGTGCCAGCAGTTCAGGGGGCCGGGGCTACACCTTC
NA	TRBJ1-5	NA	TRBV18	CASSPFRGNQPQHF	TGTGCCAGCTCACCATTCAGGGGAAATCAGCCCCAGCATTTT
few	TRBJ2-7	NA	TRBV7-8	CASSRRQAYEQYF	TGTGCCAGCAGCCGAAGACAGGCCTACGAGCAGTACTTC
NA	TRBJ1-2	TRBD1	TRBV3-1/TRBV3-2	CASSQRGTGYGYTF	TGTGCCAGCAGCCAGAGGGGGACAGGCTATGGCTACACCTTC
NA	TRBJ2-5	TRBD2	TRBV6-5	CASIQLAGEETQYF	TGTGCCAGCATTCAACTAGCGGGGGAAGAGACCCAGTACTTC
NA	TRBJ1-2	TRBD1	TRBV19	CASSIGETGDGYTF	TGTGCCAGTAGTATAGGGGAGACAGGGGATGGCTACACCTTC
NA	TRBJ2-1	TRBD2	TRBV7-9	CASSLASGSNEQFF	TGTGCCAGCAGCTTAGCTAGCGGGAGCAATGAGCAGTTCTTC
few	TRBJ1-1	TRBD1	TRBV27	CASSKGTAYTEAFF	TGTGCCAGCAGTAAGGGGACAGCCTACACTGAAGCTTTCTTT
NA	TRBJ1-2	NA	TRBV2	CASTPGEGGYGYTF	TGTGCCAGCACCCCCGGGGAGGGGGGATATGGCTACACCTTC
NA	TRBJ2-5	TRBD1	TRBV18	CASSPLGQGEFPQETQYF	TGTGCCAGCTCACCACTGGGACAGGGGGAATTCCCCCAAGAGACCCAGTACTTC
NA	TRBJ2-1	NA	TRBV15	CATSRDSRSEQFF	TGTGCCACCAGCAGAGATTCGAGGAGTGAGCAGTTCTTC
NA	TRBJ1-3	NA	TRBV5-6	CASSLTGFSGNTIYF	TGTGCCAGCAGTCTTACGGGGTTCTCTGGAAACACCATATATTTT
NA	TRBJ1-2	NA	TRBV19	CASSMRAAGYGYTF	TGTGCCAGTAGTATGAGGGCGGCCGGCTATGGCTACACCTTC
once	TRBJ2-7	NA	TRBV12-3/TRBV12-4	CASSSLLYYEQYF	TGTGCCAGCAGTTCTCTTTTGTACTACGAGCAGTACTTC
NA	TRBJ1-4	NA	TRBV2	CASSLRRNEKLFF	TGTGCCAGCAGCTTAAGGAGAAATGAAAAACTGTTTTTT
NA	TRBJ2-6	NA	TRBV7-6	CASSSETWTDLSGANVLTF	TGTGCCAGCAGCTCCGAGACCTGGACAGATCTTTCTGGGGCCAACGTCCTGACTTTC
NA	TRBJ2-1	NA	TRBV6-5	CASSQQDSSYNEQFF	TGTGCCAGCAGCCAACAGGACAGCTCCTACAATGAGCAGTTCTTC
NA	TRBJ2-5	TRBD2	TRBV30	CAWSTTSGSKETQYF	TGTGCCTGGAGTACGACTAGCGGGAGTAAAGAGACCCAGTACTTC
NA	TRBJ1-1	NA	TRBV6-5	CASSSPSGVGAFF	TGTGCCAGCAGCTCCCCTTCAGGGGTCGGAGCTTTCTTT
NA	TRBJ1-3	NA	TRBV7-2	CASSLNFYLDTIYF	TGTGCCAGCAGCTTAAACTTTTATCTGGACACCATATATTTT
NA	TRBJ2-2	NA	TRBV24-1	CATSEYRNTGELFF	TGTGCCACCAGTGAGTATCGGAACACCGGGGAGCTGTTTTTT
NA	TRBJ1-2	TRBD1	TRBV9	CASSVVTGDGYTF	TGTGCCAGCAGCGTAGTGACAGGGGATGGCTACACCTTC
NA	TRBJ2-2	NA	TRBV7-2	CASSWVEANTGELFF	TGTGCCAGCAGCTGGGTGGAGGCGAACACCGGGGAGCTGTTTTTT
NA	TRBJ2-3	TRBD2	TRBV6-5	CASRYNSGGNTDTQYF	TGTGCCAGCAGATACAATAGCGGGGGGAACACAGATACGCAGTATTTT
many	TRBJ2-3	NA	TRBV7-2	CASSLSPLGTDTQYF	TGTGCCAGCAGCTTAAGCCCGCTGGGCACAGATACGCAGTATTTT
NA	TRBJ1-2	NA	TRBV7-6	CASSLVASLSYGYTF	TGTGCCAGCAGCTTAGTGGCCAGTCTTTCGTATGGCTACACCTTC
NA	TRBJ2-7	TRBD2	TRBV4-1	CASSQPGLAHYEQYF	TGCGCCAGCAGCCAACCGGGACTAGCGCACTACGAGCAGTACTTC
NA	TRBJ1-2	TRBD1	TRBV5-1	CASSLGDRNYGYTF	TGCGCCAGCAGCTTGGGGGACAGAAACTATGGCTACACCTTC
NA	TRBJ2-5	NA	TRBV12-3/TRBV12-4	CASSLDSETQYF	TGTGCCAGCAGTTTAGATAGTGAGACCCAGTACTTC
NA	TRBJ2-1	NA	TRBV3-1/TRBV3-2	CASSHPGRGSEQFF	TGTGCCAGCAGCCACCCCGGGAGAGGAAGTGAGCAGTTCTTC
NA	TRBJ2-4	NA	TRBV19	CASTRGPADIQYF	TGTGCCAGTACCCGCGGGCCCGCGGACATTCAGTACTTC
NA	TRBJ2-2	TRBD1	TRBV7-9	CATDYWDRNTGELFF	TGTGCCACCGATTATTGGGACAGGAACACCGGGGAGCTGTTTTTT
few	TRBJ1-1	NA	TRBV4-1	CASSQPAAGTGAFF	TGCGCCAGCAGCCAACCAGCGGCAGGGACTGGAGCTTTCTTT
NA	TRBJ2-1	TRBD2	TRBV12-5	CASGPGLAGYEQFF	TGTGCTAGTGGCCCCGGACTAGCGGGCTATGAGCAGTTCTTC
NA	TRBJ2-1	NA	TRBV11-2	CASSLAVRLFNEQFF	TGTGCCAGCAGCTTAGCGGTACGACTGTTCAATGAGCAGTTCTTC
once	TRBJ2-2	NA	TRBV29-1	CSVAGLGGELFF	TGCAGCGTTGCAGGGTTGGGCGGGGAGCTGTTTTTT
NA	TRBJ2-2	TRBD1	TRBV5-4	CASRPPGQGNTGELFF	TGTGCCAGCAGACCACCGGGACAGGGAAACACCGGGGAGCTGTTTTTT
NA	TRBJ2-2	NA	TRBV3-1/TRBV3-2	CASSQEWPNTGELFF	TGTGCCAGCAGCCAAGAGTGGCCGAACACCGGGGAGCTGTTTTTT
NA	TRBJ1-5	NA	TRBV2	CASSVEGNQPQHF	TGTGCCAGCAGTGTGGAGGGCAATCAGCCCCAGCATTTT
NA	TRBJ2-1	NA	TRBV27	CASSLAAVPTPYNEQFF	TGTGCCAGCAGTTTAGCAGCGGTCCCTACCCCCTACAATGAGCAGTTCTTC
NA	TRBJ1-2	NA	TRBV5-4	CASSLGTGGGYTF	TGTGCCAGCAGCCTCGGGACCGGAGGGGGCTACACCTTC
NA	TRBJ1-5	NA	TRBV27	CASSFNSFSNQPQHF	TGTGCCAGCAGTTTTAACAGCTTCAGCAATCAGCCCCAGCATTTT
NA	TRBJ2-3	TRBD2	TRBV7-2	CASSFWREARGQYF	TGTGCCAGCAGCTTCTGGCGGGAGGCCCGGGGGCAGTATTTT
NA	TRBJ1-5	TRBD1	TRBV6-5	CASSGTGFQPQHF	TGTGCCAGTTCCGGGACAGGGTTCCAGCCCCAGCATTTT
NA	TRBJ2-7	TRBD1	TRBV5-1	CASHRGTGDSYEQYF	TGCGCCAGCCACAGGGGGACAGGGGACTCCTACGAGCAGTACTTC
NA	TRBJ1-3	NA	TRBV19	CASSIGSSGNTIYF	TGTGCCAGTAGTATCGGGAGCTCTGGAAACACCATATATTTT
NA	TRBJ1-6	TRBD1	TRBV9	CASSVADRGFNSPLHF	TGTGCCAGCAGCGTAGCGGACAGGGGGTTCAATTCACCCCTCCACTTT
NA	TRBJ2-1	TRBD1	TRBV29-1	CSVPSPRGQGFNEQFF	TGCAGCGTTCCGAGCCCCAGGGGACAGGGCTTCAATGAGCAGTTCTTC
NA	TRBJ2-2	TRBD1	TRBV5-1	CASSLSGTGGSQNTGELFF	TGCGCCAGCAGCTTGTCAGGGACAGGGGGGAGCCAGAACACCGGGGAGCTGTTTTTT
NA	TRBJ1-1	NA	TRBV27	CASSSLTSRGKNTEAFF	TGTGCCAGCAGTTCCCTGACCAGCCGGGGTAAGAACACTGAAGCTTTCTTT
NA	TRBJ1-6	NA	TRBV7-2	CASSLASGNSPLHF	TGTGCCAGCAGCTTAGCTTCGGGGAATTCACCCCTCCACTTT
NA	TRBJ2-2	TRBD1	TRBV6-4	CASSDSTGVPGELFF	TGTGCCAGCAGTGACTCAACAGGGGTCCCCGGGGAGCTGTTTTTT
once	TRBJ1-3	NA	TRBV19	CASSPRDFYSGNTIYF	TGTGCCAGTAGTCCCCGGGACTTCTACTCTGGAAACACCATATATTTT